The clone carrying this T cell receptor (beta chain) was found many times. The antigen is unknown. The source of the sample is a study of spatial heterogeneity in lung cancer. For the study at large: Detected beta-chain sequences consistently exceeded alpha-chain sequences. Findings and limits, study-wide: Tracking of ubiquitous and regional nonsynonymous mutations by counts of ubiquitous and regional expanded TCRs, respectively, was seen. Counts of expanded intratumoral alpha and beta TCRs tracked tumor mutation counts.

Time point described: sample taken at primary tumor resection. The donor group consisted of 55 to 85 patients who had untreated, early-stage non-small cell lung cancer. TCR cDNA molecules each carried a unique molecular identifier. TCRdb re-called the 5' RACE reads through MiXCR, storing one row per CDR3 protein. Among about 13,000 distinct CDR3 sequences, 3% to 4% were seen once, and the ten largest hold under 20%. The CDR3 sequence is 13 residues long. Germline assignment: CDR1 SGHTA and CDR2 FQGNSA. Trimming took 1 base from V and 10 from J, leaving 11 bases between them. This chain joins TRBV7-2 and TRBJ1-5, with D unclear. This clonotype was sampled from a male donor with early-stage non-small cell lung cancer. Source: lung tumor tissue, taken at surgery. In DNA, the CDR3 is TGTGCCAGCAGCTTAGGAGGTCGCAGCCCCCAGCATTTT. Its protein is CASSLGGRSPQHF.